The 12 T cell receptor beta chains below were found in one sample sequenced in a study of blood T cell repertoires in COVID-19. Measured with immunoSEQ multiplex PCR; TCRdb has only the in-frame clones, and not every one. This repertoire shows around 700,000 clones, 75% to 90% found once; its top ten account for 0.2% to 0.3%. The sequenced sample consisted of peripheral blood. The receptors derive from a woman between 18 and 29 years old with acute or convalescent COVID-19.

The chain joins TRBV6-5 to TRBJ1-2; 9 nucleotides match TRBD1. The CDR3 extends over 15 amino acids. The junction had 8 bases not matched to a gene; V was cut back by 5 bases and J by 4 bases. Germline CDR1 reads MNHEY; CDR2 reads SVGAGI. DNA for the CDR3: TGTGCCAGCAGTACCCGGACAGGGGTTATCTATGGCTACACCTTC. Its protein product is CASSTRTGVIYGYTF.

DNA for the CDR3: TGTGCCATCACCGAAACAGAGTATGGCTACACCTTC. Residues: CAITETEYGYTF. The chain combines TRBV10-3 with TRBJ1-2; unclear D gene. CDR1 is ENHRY, CDR2 SYGVKD, per germline. Trimming removed 7 bases at V and 5 bases at J, with 11 bases between. The CDR3 length is 12 residues.

The chain combines TRBV10-3 with TRBJ1-2; 8 nucleotides align to TRBD1. This CDR3 has 14 residues. Germline CDR1 and CDR2: ENHRY and SYGVKD. Trimming removed 6 bases from V and 4 bases from J; junction bases left unmatched: 7. The CDR3 DNA sequence: TGTGCCATCAGGGGACAGGCGGGAGCCTATGGCTACACCTTC. Translation: CAIRGQAGAYGYTF.

V and J are TRBV29-1 and TRBJ2-6, with 7 bases fitting TRBD1. The CDR3 totals 14 residues. The V gene end was trimmed by 6 bases and the J gene end by 2 bases; junction bases not matched to a gene: 4. Looked up from germline, CDR1 is SQVTM and CDR2 is ANQGSEA. CDR3 sequence (DNA): TGCAGCGTCGGACAGGAGCCTGGGGCCAACGTCCTGACTTTC. Its translation: CSVGQEPGANVLTF.

The sample holds a few counts of this clone. The same CDR3 arises from other DNA sequences in this sample as well. The chain joins TRBV3-1 (or the pseudogene TRBV3-2) to TRBJ2-1, with D perhaps TRBD1 (5 bases). The CDR3 spans 13 residues. The V gene lost 0 bases and the J gene lost 7 bases, with 7 bases spanning the gap. In germline, CDR1 is LGHDT, CDR2 YNNKEL (reference sequence). In nucleotides, the CDR3 is TGTGCCAGCAGCCAAGATAGGGGTAATGAGCAGTTCTTC. Encoded protein: CASSQDRGNEQFF.

This sequence joins TRBV11-2 and TRBJ1-2; no firm D call. Trimming stripped 7 bases from V and 8 bases from J, with 14 bases between. CDR1 is SGHAT, CDR2 FQNNGV, per germline. This CDR3 region has 12 residues. The CDR3 spells CASKAASGGYTF. In DNA, the CDR3 is TGTGCCAGCAAGGCCGCCTCCGGGGGCTACACCTTC.

The V and J genes are TRBV9 and TRBJ2-7, with 9 bases fitting TRBD1. The germline CDR1 and CDR2 sequences are SGDLS and YYNGEE. V gave up 3 bases and J gave up 6 bases; unmatched junction bases: 13. The CDR3 spans 16 residues. The CDR3 protein is CASSGAWTGVIGEQYF. The CDR3 nucleotides are TGTGCCAGCAGCGGGGCTTGGACAGGGGTAATCGGCGAGCAGTACTTC.

V and J are TRBV6-5 and TRBJ1-4, with 9 bases matching TRBD1. This CDR3 is built from 14 residues. The germline V gene has CDR1 MNHEY and CDR2 SVGAGI. The junction had 6 bases not matched to a gene; V was cut back by 7 bases and J by 6 bases. The CDR3 DNA follows: TGTGCCAGCAACCCGGGACAGGGCTATGAAAAACTGTTTTTT. Its protein is CASNPGQGYEKLFF.

The chain has TRBV7-9 and TRBJ2-3; 9 bases match TRBD1. Germline CDR1 and CDR2: SEHNR and FQNEAQ (reference sequence). The CDR3 consists of 15 residues. Trimming took 5 bases from V and 3 from J; bases not matched to a gene: 6. DNA for the CDR3: TGTGCCAGCAGCGCCACAGGGGGCAGAACAGATACGCAGTATTTT. It yields the protein CASSATGGRTDTQYF.

This chain connects TRBV5-1 to TRBJ2-7, with a possible D match to TRBD1 (6 bases). V lost 5 bases and J 0 bases, leaving 15 bases between the germline ends. Germline V gene lookup returns CDR1 SGHRS and CDR2 YFSETQ. The CDR3 loop spans 15 amino acids. This CDR3 is CASSRWSGDSYEQYF. DNA of the CDR3: TGCGCCAGCAGTCGTTGGTCAGGGGACTCCTACGAGCAGTACTTC.

The rearrangement uses TRBV3-1 (or the pseudogene TRBV3-2) and TRBJ1-1, with a tentative D call TRBD1 (6 bases). This CDR3 contains 16 residues. V lost 4 bases, J lost 4 bases, and 19 bases lay in between. Germline V gene lookup returns CDR1 LGHDT and CDR2 YNNKEL (reference sequence). The CDR3 region is CASSLGLQGFGTEAFF. CDR3 nucleotides: TGTGCCAGCAGCCTCGGCTTACAGGGTTTCGGCACTGAAGCTTTCTTT.

The chain combines TRBV25-1 with TRBJ1-5; 10 positions match TRBD1. Per the germline V gene, CDR1 is MGHDK and CDR2 is SYGVNS. The CDR3 spans 15 residues. The V segment lost 3 bases and the J segment 4 bases; nucleotides outside the gene matches: 3. The DNA for the CDR3 is TGTGCCAGCAGTGAGGCGGGACAGGGGAATCAGCCCCAGCATTTT. This translates into CASSEAGQGNQPQHF.